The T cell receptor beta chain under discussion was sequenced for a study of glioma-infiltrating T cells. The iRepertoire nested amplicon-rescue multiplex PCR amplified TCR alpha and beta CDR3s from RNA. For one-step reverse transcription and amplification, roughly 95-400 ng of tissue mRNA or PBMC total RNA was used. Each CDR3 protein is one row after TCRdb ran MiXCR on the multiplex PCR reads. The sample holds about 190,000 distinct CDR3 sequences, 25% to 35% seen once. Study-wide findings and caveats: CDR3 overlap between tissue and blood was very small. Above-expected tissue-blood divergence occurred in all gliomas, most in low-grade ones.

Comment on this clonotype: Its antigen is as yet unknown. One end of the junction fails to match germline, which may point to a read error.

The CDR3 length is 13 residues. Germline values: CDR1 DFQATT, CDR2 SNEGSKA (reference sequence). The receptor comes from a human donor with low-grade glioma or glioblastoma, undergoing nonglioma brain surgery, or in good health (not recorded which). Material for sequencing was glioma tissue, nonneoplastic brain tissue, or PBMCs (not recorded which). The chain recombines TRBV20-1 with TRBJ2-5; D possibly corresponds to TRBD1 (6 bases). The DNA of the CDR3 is TGCATTGCAACGGGACAATCCTTGGAGACCCAGTACTTT. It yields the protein CIATGQSLETQYF.